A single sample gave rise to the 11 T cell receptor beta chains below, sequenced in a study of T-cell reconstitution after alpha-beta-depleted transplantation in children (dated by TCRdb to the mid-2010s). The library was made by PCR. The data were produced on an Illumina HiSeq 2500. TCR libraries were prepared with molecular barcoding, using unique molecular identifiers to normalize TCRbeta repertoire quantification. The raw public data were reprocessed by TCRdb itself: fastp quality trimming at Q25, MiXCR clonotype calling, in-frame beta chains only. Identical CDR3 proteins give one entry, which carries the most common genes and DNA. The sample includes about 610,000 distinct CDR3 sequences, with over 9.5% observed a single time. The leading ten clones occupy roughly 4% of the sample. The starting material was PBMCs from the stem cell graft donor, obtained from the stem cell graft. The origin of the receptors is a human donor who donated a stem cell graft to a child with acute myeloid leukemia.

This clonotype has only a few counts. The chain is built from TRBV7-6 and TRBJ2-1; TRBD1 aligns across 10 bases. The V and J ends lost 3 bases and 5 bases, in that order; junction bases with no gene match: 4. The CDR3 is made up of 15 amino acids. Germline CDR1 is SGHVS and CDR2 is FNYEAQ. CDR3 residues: CASSFPGQGNNEQFF. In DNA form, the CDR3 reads TGTGCCAGCAGCTTTCCGGGACAGGGGAACAATGAGCAGTTCTTC.

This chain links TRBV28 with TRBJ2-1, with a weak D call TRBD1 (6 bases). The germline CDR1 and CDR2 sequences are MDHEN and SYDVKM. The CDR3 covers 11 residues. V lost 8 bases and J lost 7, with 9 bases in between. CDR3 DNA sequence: TGTGCCAGCCAGAGGGGGAATGAGCAGTTCTTC. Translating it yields CASQRGNEQFF.

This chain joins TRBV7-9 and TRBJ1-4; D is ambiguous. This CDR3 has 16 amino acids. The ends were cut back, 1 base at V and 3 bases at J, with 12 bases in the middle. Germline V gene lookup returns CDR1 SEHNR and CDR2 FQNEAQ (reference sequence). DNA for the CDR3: TGTGCCAGCAGCTTAGGCCAGGAGTCACCTAATGAAAAACTGTTTTTT. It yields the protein CASSLGQESPNEKLFF.

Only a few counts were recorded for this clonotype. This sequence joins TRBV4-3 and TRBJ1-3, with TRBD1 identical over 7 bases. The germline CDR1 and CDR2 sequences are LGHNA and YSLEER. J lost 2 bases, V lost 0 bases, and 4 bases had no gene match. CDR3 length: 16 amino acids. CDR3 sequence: CASSQDIGTAGNTIYF. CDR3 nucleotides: TGCGCCAGCAGCCAAGATATCGGGACAGCTGGAAACACCATATATTTT.

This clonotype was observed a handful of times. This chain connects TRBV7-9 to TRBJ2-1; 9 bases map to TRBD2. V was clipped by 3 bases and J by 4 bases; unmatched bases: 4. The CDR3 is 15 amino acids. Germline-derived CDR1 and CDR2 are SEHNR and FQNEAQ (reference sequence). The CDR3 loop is CASSFLTSGYNEQFF. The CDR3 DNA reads TGTGCCAGCAGCTTCCTAACTAGCGGGTACAATGAGCAGTTCTTC.

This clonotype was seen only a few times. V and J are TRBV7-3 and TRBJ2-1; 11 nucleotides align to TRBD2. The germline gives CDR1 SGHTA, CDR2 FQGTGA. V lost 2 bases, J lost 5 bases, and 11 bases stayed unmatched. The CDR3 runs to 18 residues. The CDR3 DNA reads TGTGCCAGCAGCTTACAGTCGCCGGTAGCGGGAGGGCACAATGAGCAGTTCTTC. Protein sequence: CASSLQSPVAGGHNEQFF.

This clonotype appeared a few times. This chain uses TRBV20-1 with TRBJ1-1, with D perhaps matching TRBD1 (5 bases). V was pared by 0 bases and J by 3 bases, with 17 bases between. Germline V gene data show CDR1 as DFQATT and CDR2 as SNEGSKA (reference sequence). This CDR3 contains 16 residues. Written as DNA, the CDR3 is TGCAGTGCTAGAGACGGGGGAAGTGTTTCGGACACTGAAGCTTTCTTT. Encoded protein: CSARDGGSVSDTEAFF.

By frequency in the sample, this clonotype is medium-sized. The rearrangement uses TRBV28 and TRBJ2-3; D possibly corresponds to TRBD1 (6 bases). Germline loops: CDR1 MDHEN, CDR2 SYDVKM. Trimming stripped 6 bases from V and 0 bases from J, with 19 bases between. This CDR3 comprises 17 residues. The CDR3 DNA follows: TGTGCCAGCAGACCACCTAACAGGGTTAGGAGCACAGATACGCAGTATTTT. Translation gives CASRPPNRVRSTDTQYF.

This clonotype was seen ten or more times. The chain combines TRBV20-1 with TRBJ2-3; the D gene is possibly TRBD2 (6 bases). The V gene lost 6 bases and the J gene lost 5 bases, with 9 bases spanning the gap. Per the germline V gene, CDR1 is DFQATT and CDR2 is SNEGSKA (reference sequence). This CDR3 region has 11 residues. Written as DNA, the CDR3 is TGCAGTGCGACGGGAGTAGATACGCAGTATTTT. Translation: CSATGVDTQYF.

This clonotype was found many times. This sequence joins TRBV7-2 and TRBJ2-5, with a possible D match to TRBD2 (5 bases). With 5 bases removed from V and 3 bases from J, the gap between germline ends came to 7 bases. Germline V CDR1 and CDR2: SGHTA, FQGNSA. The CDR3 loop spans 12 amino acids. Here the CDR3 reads CASSRLKETQYF. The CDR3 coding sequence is TGTGCCAGCAGCCGACTAAAAGAGACCCAGTACTTC.

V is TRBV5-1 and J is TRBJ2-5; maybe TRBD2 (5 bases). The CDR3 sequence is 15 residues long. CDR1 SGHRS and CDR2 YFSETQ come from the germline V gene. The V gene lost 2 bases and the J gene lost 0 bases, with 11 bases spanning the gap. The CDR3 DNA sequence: TGCGCCAGCAGCTTCGGACTCCTCCACCAAGAGACCCAGTACTTC. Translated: CASSFGLLHQETQYF.